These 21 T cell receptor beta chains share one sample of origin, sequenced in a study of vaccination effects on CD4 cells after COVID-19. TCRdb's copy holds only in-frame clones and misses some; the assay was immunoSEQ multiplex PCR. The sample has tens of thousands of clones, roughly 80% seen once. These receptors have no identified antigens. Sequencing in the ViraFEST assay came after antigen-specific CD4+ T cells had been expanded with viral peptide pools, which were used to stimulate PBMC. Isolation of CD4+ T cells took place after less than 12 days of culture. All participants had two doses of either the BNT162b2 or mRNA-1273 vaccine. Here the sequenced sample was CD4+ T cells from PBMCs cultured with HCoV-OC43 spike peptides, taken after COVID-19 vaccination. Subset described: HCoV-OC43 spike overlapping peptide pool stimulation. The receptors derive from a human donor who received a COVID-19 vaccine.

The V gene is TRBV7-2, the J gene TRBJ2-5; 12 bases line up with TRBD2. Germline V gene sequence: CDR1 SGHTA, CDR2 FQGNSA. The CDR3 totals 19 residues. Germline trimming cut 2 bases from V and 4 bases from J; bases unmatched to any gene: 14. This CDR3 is CASSLSLAGGKGMGETQYF. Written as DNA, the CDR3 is TGTGCCAGCAGCTTATCCCTAGCGGGGGGGAAGGGCATGGGAGAGACCCAGTACTTC.

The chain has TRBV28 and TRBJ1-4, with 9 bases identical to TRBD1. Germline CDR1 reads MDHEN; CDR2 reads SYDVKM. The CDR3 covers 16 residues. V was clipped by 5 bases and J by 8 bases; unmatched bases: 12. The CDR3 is CASSIATGGGKEKLFF. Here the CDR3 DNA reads TGTGCCAGCAGTATCGCGACAGGGGGAGGAAAAGAAAAACTGTTTTTT. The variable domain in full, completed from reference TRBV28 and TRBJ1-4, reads DVKVTQSSRYLVKRTGEKVFLECVQDMDHENMFWYRQDPGLGLRLIYFSYDVKMKEKGDIPEGYSVSREKKERFSLILESASTNQTSMYLCASSIATGGGKEKLFFGSGTQLSVL.

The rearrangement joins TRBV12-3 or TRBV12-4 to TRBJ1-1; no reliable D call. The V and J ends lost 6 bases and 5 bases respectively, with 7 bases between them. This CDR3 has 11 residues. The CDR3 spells CASSGRTEAFF. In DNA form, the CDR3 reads TGTGCCAGCAGCGGCCGGACTGAAGCTTTCTTT.

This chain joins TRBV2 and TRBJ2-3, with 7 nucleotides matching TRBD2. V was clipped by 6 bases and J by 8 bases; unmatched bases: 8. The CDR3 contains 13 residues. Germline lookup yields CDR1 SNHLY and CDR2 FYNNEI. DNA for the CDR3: TGTGCCAGCAGGCCTACTAGCGCAGGTACGCAGTATTTT. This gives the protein CASRPTSAGTQYF.

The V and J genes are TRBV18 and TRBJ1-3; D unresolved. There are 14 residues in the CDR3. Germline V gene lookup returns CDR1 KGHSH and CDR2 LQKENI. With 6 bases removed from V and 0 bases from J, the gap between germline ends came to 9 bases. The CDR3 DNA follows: TGTGCCAGCTCCGCCGGAAGCTCTGGAAACACCATATATTTT. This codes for CASSAGSSGNTIYF.

CDR3 sequence: CASSSGPLQPQHF. CDR3 bases: TGTGCCAGCAGCTCTGGCCCTCTTCAGCCCCAGCATTTT. The genes are TRBV7-3 and TRBJ1-5; D ambiguous. CDR3 size: 13 residues. The germline CDR1 and CDR2 sequences are SGHTA and FQGTGA. V lost 4 bases, J lost 6 bases, and 10 bases lay in between.

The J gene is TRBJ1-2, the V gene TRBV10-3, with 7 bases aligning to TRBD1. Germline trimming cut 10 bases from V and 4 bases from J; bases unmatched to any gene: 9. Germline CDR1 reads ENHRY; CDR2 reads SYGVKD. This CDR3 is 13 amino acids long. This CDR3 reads CATRDRDLYGYTF. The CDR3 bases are TGTGCCACTCGAGACAGGGACCTCTATGGCTACACCTTC.

The CDR3 DNA is TGTGCCAGCAGCTTAAACTTCGCGGGTTCACCCCTCCACTTT. Translation gives CASSLNFAGSPLHF. The J gene is TRBJ1-6, the V gene TRBV7-3; D not resolved. CDR3 length: 14 residues. V lost 1 base and J 9 bases, leaving 10 bases between the germline ends. The germline V gene has CDR1 SGHTA and CDR2 FQGTGA.

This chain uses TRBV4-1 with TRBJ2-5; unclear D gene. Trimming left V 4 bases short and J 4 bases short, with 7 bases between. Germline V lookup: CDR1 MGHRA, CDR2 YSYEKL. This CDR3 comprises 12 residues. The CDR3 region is CASSRVGETQYF. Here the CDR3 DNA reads TGCGCCAGCAGCCGGGTGGGAGAGACCCAGTACTTC.

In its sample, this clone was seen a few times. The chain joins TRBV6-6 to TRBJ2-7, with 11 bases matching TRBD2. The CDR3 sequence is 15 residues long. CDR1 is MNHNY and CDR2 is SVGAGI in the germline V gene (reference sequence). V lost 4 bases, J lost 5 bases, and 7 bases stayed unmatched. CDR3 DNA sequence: TGTGCCAGCAGTTTAGCGGGGGGGCCTAGAAACGAGCAGTACGTC. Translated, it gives CASSLAGGPRNEQYV.

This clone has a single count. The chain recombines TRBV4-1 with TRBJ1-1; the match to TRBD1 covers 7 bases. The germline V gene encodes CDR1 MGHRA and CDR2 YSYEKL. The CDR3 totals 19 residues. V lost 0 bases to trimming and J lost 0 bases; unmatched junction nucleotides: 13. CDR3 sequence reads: CASSQDRGFFRGVNTEAFF. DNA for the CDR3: TGCGCCAGCAGCCAAGATAGGGGTTTTTTCAGGGGGGTGAACACTGAAGCTTTCTTT.

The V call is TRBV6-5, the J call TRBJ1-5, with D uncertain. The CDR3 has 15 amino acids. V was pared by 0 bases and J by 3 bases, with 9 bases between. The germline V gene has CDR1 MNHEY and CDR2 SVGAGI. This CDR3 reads CASSYSRGFNQPQHF. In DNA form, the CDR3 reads TGTGCCAGCAGTTACTCGAGAGGTTTCAATCAGCCCCAGCATTTT.

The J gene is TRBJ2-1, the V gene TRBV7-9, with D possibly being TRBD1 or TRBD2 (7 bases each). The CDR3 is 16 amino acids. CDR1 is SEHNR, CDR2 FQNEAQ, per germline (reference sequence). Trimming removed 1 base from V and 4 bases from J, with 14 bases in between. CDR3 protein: CASSLDRGRGYNEQFF. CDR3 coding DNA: TGTGCCAGCAGCTTAGATAGGGGGCGGGGGTACAATGAGCAGTTCTTC.

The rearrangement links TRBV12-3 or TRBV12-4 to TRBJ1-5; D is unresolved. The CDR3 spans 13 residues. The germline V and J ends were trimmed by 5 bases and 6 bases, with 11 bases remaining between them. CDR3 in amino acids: CASSRDWPQPQHF. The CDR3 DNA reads TGTGCCAGCAGTCGTGACTGGCCTCAGCCCCAGCATTTT.

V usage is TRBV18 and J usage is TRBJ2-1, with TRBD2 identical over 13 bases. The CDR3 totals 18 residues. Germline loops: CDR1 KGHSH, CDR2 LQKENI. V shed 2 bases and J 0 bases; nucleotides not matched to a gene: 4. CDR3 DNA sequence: TGTGCCAGCTCACCAAGACTAGCGGGGGGTAGCTCCTACAATGAGCAGTTCTTC. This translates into CASSPRLAGGSSYNEQFF.

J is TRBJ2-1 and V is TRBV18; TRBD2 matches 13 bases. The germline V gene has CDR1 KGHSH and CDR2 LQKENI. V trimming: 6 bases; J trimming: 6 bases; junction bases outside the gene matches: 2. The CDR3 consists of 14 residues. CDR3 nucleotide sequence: TGTGCCAGCTCGGGACTAGCGGGGCTCAATGAGCAGTTCTTC. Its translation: CASSGLAGLNEQFF. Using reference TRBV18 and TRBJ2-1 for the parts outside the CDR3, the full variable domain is NAGVMQNPRHLVRRRGQEARLRCSPMKGHSHVYWYRQLPEEGLKFMVYLQKENIIDESGMPKERFSAEFPKEGPSILRIQQVVRGDSAAYFCASSGLAGLNEQFFGPGTRLTVL.

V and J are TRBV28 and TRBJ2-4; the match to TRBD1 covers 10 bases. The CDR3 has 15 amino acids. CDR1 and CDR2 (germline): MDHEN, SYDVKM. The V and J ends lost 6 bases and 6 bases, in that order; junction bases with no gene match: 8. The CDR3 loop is CASSLDRGRGNIQYF. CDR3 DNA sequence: TGTGCCAGCAGCCTCGACAGGGGGCGGGGAAACATTCAGTACTTC.

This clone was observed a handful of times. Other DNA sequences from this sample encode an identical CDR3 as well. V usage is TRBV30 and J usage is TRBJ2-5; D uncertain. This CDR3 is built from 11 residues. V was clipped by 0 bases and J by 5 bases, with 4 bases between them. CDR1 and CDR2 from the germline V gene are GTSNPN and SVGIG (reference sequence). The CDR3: CAWSVRETQYF. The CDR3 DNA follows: TGTGCCTGGAGTGTACGGGAGACCCAGTACTTC. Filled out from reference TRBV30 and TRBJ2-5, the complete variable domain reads SQTIHQWPATLVQPVGSPLSLECTVEGTSNPNLYWYRQAAGRGLQLLFYSVGIGQISSEVPQNLSASRPQDRQFILSSKKLLLSDSGFYLCAWSVRETQYFGPGTRLLVL.

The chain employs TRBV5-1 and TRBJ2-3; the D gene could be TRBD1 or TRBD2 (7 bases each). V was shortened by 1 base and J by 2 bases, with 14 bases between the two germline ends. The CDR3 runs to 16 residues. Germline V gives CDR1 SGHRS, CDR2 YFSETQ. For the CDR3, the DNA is TGCGCCAGCAGCTTGCCAGGGGGGGAGTACACAGATACGCAGTATTTT. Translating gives CASSLPGGEYTDTQYF.

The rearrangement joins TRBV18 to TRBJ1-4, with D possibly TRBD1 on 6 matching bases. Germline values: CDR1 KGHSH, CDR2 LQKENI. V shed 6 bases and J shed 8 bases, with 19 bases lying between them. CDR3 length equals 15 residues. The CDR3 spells CASSGTRGIMEKLFF. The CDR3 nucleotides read TGTGCCAGCTCGGGCACCAGGGGTATAATGGAAAAACTGTTTTTT.

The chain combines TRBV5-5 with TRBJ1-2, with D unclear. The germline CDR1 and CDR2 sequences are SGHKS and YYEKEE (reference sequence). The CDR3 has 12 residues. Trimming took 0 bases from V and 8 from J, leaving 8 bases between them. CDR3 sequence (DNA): TGTGCCAGCAGCTTGGACGGCGGGGGCTACACCTTC. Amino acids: CASSLDGGGYTF.